This TCR beta chain stems from a study of Ad26.COV2.S vaccination and SARS-CoV-2 variants. For the study at large: COV1001, an Ad26.COV2.S trial, supplied this vaccine-arm donor. In the study, Ad26.COV2.S was injected intramuscularly once, or twice 56 days apart.

With respect to this clone: No antigen is known for it.

The CDR3 consists of 18 residues. In germline, CDR1 is LNHDA, CDR2 SQIVND (reference sequence). The junction had 7 bases not matched to a gene; V was cut back by 4 bases and J by 0 bases. Profiling relied on immunoSEQ multiplex PCR, and the TCRdb table lists in-frame clones only, not all of them. Of nearly 400,000 clones in the sample, about nine tenths were seen once. Study-level results: Individuals receiving vaccine had higher spike-specific TCR breadth than placebo recipients did. Placebo and vaccine recipients had non-spike TCR breadth that was similar.

The treatment: over 15 received Ad26.COV2.S at low or high dose, single or two shots; roughly 5 received placebo; per-sample allocation not given. Sampling was done on day 63 after the first vaccine or placebo injection. The receptor's source is a person aged 18-65 years who received the Ad26.COV2.S COVID-19 vaccine or a placebo. This material consisted of peripheral blood, taken in a trial of Ad26.COV2.S vaccine versus placebo. The chain employs TRBV19 and TRBJ2-6, with 9 bases matching TRBD1. CDR3: CASSTPTGGISGANVLTF. CDR3 nucleotides: TGTGCCAGTAGTACCCCGACAGGGGGGATCTCTGGGGCCAACGTCCTGACTTTC.